This T cell receptor beta chain was sequenced for a study of blood T cell repertoires in COVID-19 (dated by TCRdb to 2018 to 2020). Background on the whole study: The collaborator samples originated in the United States, Italy and Spain and spanned the acute and convalescent phases of COVID-19. The material from the prospective study consisted of cDNA or gDNA derived from T cells, B-cell-depleted T cells, or PBMCs. The dataset comprised deeply sampled blood TCRbeta repertoires from subjects exposed to, actively infected with, or recovered from COVID-19. A freely available public database, intended as a resource for researchers studying the immune response to SARS-CoV-2, is where the repertoires were released. The samples were drawn from the first 160 participants of the ongoing ImmuneRACE study and from 950 to 1,500 subjects provided by 6 global collaborators. A de-identified subject ID, COVID-19 status, age in years and sex were almost always included in the sample metadata. Where available, HLA class I and class II types were obtained from metadata supplied by the sample provider rather than from assay-based typing.

CDR1 is given as SGDLS and CDR2 as YYNGEE, both from the germline V gene. Here V drops 4 bases and J drops 5 bases, and the junction holds 9 bases not matched to any gene. Including cysteine and phenylalanine, the CDR3 has 15 amino acids. Kept here is only the CDR3 DNA, which spans 45 bases and is read in frame from base 1. Whole blood was collected in K2EDTA tubes by collaborating institutions according to the institutions' own protocols. For TCRbeta analysis, collaborators shipped samples in one of three forms: frozen whole blood, isolated PBMCs, or DNA extracted from either of those sample types. In the case of this clone: Its antigen target is currently unknown. Base qualities are missing; no much larger clone stands one base away.

TCRbeta CDR3 regions were amplified from genomic DNA using the immunoSEQ Assay, a bias-controlled multiplex PCR. The authors' analysis ran thus. Nucleated cell counts per sample were estimated from amplification of reference gene primers within the assay. To quantify the absolute abundance of each unique TCRbeta CDR3 rearrangement, sequence reads were collapsed and filtered. For each sample, productive Simpson clonality was calculated as the square root of Simpson's diversity index over productive rearrangements. TCRdb holds this immuneACCESS table with in-frame rearrangements only. Some clones are missing; in checked studies, unresolved V genes explain under half, and the rest has no known cause. V and J calls and clone size are as listed in that table; D and trimming were resolved from the DNA. This sample has 60,000 to 85,000 clones in its table, and approximately 80% of those were observed once. The ten biggest clones cover about a sixth of the sample.

The study at large found these results: The amount of clinical and demographic metadata varied by source and participant and was provided uncurated.

This receptor was obtained from a woman aged 55-70 years with acute or convalescent COVID-19. Source material: peripheral blood. The rearranged segments are TRBV9 and TRBJ2-5, with 9 bases aligning to TRBD1. In nucleotide form, the sequence is TGTGCCAGCAGCTTTGGGACAGGGTATACGGAGACCCAGTACTTC. This gives the protein CASSFGTGYTETQYF.